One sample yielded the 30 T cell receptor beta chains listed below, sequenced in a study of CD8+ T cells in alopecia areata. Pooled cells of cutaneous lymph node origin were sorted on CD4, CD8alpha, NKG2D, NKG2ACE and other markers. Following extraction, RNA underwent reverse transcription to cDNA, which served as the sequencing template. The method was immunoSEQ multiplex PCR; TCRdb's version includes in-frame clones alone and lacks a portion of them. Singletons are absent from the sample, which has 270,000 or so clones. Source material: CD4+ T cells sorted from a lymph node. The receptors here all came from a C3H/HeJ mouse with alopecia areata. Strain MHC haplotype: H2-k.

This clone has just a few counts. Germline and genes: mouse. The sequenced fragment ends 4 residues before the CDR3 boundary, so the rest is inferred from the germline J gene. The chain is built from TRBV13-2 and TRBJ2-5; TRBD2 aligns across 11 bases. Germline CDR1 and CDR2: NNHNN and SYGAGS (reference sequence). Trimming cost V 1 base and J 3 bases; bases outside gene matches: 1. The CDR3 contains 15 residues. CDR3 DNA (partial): TGTGCCAGCGGTGATAGACTGGGGGGGCAAGAC. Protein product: CASGDRLGGQD. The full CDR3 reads CASGDRLGGQDTQYF.

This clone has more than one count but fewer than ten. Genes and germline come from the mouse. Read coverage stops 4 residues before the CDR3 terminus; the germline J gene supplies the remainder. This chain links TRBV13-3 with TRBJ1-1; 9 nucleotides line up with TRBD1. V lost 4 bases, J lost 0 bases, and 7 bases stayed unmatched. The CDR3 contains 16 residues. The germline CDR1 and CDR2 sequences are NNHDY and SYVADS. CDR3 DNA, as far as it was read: TGTGCCAGCAGTTCCGGGACAGGGAGGTCAAACACA. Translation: CASSSGTGRSNT. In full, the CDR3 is CASSSGTGRSNTEVFF.

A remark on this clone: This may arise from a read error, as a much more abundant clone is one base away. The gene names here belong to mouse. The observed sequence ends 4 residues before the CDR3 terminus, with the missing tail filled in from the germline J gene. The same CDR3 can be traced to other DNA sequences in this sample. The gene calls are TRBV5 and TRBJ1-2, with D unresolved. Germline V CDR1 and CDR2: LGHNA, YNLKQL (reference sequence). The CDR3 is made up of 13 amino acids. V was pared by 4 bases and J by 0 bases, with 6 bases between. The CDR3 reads CASSPTANSDYTF. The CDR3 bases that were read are TGTGCCAGCAGCCCAACAGCAAACTCC.

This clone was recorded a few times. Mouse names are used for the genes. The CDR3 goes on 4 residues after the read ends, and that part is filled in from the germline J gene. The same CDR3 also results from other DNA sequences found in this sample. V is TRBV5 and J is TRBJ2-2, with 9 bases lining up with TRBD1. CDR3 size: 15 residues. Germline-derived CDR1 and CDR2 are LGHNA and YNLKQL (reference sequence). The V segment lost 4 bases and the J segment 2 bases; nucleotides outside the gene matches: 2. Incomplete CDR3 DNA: TGTGCCAGCAGCCCAGGACAGGGGAACACCGGG. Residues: CASSPGQGNTG. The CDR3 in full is CASSPGQGNTGQLYF.

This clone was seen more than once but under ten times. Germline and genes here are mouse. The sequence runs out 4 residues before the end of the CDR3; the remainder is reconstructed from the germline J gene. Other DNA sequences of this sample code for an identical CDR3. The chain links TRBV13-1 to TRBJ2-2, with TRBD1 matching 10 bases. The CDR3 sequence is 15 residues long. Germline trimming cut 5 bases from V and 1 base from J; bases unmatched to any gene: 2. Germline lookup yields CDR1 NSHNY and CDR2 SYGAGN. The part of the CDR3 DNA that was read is TGTGCCAGCAGAAGGACAGGGGGAAACACCGGG. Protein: CASRRTGGNTG. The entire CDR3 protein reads CASRRTGGNTGQLYF.

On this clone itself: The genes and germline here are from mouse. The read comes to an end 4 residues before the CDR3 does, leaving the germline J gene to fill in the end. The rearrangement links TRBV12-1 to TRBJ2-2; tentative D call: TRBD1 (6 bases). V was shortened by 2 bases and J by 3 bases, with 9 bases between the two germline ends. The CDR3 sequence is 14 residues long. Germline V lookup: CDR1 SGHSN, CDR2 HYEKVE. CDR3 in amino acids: CASSPGVDTGQLYF. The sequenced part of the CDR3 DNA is TGTGCCAGCTCTCCAGGGGTTGACACCGGG.

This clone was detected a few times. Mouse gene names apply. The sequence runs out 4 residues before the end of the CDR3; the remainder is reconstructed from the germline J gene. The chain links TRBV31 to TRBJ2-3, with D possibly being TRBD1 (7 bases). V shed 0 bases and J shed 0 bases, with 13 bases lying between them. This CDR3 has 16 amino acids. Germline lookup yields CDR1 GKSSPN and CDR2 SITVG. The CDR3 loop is CAWSLGGAGSAETLYF. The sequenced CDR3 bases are TGTGCCTGGAGTCTAGGGGGCGCGGGTAGTGCAGAA.

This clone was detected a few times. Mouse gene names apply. CDR3 in amino acids: CASGAGTINSPLYF. Incomplete CDR3 DNA: TGTGCCAGCGGTGCCGGGACAATTAATTCGCCC. The chain combines TRBV13-2 with TRBJ1-6, with D possibly matching TRBD1 (6 bases). The read ends 3 residues shy of where the CDR3 ends; the end is completed using the germline J gene. TRBJ1-6 is filed as an ORF, its function uncertain. The ends were cut back, 3 bases at V and 6 bases at J, with 10 bases in the middle. There are 14 residues in the CDR3. Germline CDR1 is NNHNN and CDR2 is SYGAGS (reference sequence).

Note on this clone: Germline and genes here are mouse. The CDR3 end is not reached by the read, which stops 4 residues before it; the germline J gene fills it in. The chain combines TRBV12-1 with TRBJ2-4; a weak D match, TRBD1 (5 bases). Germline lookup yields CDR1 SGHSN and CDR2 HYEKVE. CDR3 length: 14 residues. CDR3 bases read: TGTGCCAGCTCTCTCACCCAGGGAGGAAAC. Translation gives CASSLTQGGN. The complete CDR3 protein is CASSLTQGGNTLYF. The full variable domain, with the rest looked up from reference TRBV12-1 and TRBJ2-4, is DSGVVQSPRHIIKEKGGRSVLTCIPISGHSNVVWYQQTLGKELKFLIQHYEKVERDKGFLPSRFSVQQFDDYHSEMNMSALELEDSAMYFCASSLTQGGNTLYFGAGTRLSVL.

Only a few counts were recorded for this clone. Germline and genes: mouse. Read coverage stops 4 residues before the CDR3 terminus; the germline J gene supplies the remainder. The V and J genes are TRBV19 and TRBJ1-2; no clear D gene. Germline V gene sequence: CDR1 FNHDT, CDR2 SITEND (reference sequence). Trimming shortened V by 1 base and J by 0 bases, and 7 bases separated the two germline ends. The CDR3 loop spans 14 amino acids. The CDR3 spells CASSIPATNSDYTF. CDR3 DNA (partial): TGTGCCAGCAGTATACCAGCTACAAACTCC. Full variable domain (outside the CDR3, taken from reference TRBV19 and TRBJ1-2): GGIITQTPKFLIGQEGQKLTLKCQQNFNHDTMYWYRQDSGKGLRLIYYSITENDLQKGDLSEGYDASREKKSSFSLTVTSAQKNEMAVFLCASSIPATNSDYTFGSGTRLLVI.

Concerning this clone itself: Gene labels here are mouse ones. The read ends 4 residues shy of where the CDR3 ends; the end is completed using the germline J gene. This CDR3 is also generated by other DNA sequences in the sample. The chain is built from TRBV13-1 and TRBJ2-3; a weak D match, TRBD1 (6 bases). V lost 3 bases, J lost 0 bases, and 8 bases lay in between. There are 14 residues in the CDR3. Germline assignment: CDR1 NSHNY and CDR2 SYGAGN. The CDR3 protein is CASSGRGSAETLYF. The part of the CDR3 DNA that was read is TGTGCCAGCAGTGGCAGGGGTAGTGCAGAA.

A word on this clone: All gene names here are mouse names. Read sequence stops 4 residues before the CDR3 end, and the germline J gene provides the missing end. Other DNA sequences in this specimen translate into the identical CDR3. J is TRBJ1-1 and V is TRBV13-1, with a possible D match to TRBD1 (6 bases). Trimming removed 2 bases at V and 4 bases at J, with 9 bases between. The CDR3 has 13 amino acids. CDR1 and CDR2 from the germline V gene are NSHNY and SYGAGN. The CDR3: CASSDRGGTEVFF. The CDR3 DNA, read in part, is TGTGCCAGCAGTGACAGGGGCGGCACA.

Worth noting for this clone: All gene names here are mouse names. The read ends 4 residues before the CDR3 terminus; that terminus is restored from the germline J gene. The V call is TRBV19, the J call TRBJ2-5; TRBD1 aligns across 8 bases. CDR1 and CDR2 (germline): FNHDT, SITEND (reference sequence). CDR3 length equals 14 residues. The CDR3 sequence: CASSDRGEGDTQYF. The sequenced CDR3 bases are TGTGCCAGCAGCGACAGGGGAGAAGGAGAC.

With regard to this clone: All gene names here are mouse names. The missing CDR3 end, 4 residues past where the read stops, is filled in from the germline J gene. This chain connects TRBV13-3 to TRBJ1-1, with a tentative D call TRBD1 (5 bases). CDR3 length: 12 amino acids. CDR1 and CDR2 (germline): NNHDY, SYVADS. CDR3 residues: CASKKDRTEVFF. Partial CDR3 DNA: TGTGCCAGCAAGAAAGACAGAACA.

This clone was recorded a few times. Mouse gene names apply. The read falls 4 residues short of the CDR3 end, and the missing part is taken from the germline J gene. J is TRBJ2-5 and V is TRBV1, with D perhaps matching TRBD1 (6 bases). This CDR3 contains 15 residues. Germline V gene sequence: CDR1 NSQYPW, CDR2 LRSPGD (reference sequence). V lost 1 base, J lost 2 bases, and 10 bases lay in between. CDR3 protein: CTCSAAGVGQDTQYF. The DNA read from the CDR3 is TGCACCTGCAGTGCAGCAGGGGTGGGCCAAGAC.

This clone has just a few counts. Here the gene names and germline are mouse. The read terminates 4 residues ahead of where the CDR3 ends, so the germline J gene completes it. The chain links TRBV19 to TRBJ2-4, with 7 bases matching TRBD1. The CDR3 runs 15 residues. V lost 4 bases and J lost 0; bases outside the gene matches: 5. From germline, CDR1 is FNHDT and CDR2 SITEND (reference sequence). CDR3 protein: CASSLQGSSQNTLYF. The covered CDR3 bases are TGTGCCAGCAGTCTACAGGGGTCTAGTCAAAAC.

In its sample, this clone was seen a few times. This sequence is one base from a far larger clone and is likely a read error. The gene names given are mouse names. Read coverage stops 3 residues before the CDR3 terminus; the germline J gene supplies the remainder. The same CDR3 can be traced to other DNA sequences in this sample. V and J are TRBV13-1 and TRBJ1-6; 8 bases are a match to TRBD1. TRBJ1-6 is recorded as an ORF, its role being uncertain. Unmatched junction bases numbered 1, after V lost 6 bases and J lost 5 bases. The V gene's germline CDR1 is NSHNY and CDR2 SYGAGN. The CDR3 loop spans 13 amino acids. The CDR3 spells CASKDRDNSPLYF. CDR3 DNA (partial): TGTGCCAGCAAGGACAGGGATAATTCGCCC.

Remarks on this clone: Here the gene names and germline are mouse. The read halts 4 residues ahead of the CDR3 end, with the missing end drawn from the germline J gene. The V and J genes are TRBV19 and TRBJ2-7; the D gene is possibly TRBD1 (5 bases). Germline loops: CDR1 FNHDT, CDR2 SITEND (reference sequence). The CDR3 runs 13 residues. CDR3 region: CASSPRQKYEQYF. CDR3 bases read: TGTGCCAGCAGTCCCCGACAGAAATAT.

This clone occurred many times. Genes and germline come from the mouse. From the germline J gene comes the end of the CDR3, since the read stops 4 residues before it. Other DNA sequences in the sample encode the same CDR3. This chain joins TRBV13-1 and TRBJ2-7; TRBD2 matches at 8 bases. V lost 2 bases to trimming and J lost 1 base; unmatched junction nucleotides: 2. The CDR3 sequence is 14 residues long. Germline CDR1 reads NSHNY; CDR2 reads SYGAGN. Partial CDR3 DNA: TGTGCCAGCAGTGACTCTGGGGGGTCCTAT. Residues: CASSDSGGSY. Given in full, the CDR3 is CASSDSGGSYEQYF.

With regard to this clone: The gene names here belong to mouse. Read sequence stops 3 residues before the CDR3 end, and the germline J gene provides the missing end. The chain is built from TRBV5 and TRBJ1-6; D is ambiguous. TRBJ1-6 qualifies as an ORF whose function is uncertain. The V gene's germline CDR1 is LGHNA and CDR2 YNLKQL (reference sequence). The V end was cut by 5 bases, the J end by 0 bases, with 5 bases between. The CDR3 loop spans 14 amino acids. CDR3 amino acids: CASSSGSYNSPLYF. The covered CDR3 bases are TGTGCCAGCAGCTCAGGTTCCTATAATTCGCCC.

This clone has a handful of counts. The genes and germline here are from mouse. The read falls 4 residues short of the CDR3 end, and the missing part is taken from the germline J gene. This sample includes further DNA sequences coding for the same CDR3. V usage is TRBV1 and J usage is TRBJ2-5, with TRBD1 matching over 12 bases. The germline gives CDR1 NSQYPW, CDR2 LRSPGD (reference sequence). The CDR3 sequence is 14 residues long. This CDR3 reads CTCSPGQGADTQYF. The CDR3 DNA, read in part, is TGCACCTGCAGTCCGGGACAGGGGGCGGAC. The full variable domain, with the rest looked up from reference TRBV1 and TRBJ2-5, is VTLLEQNPRWRLVPRGQAVNLRCILKNSQYPWMSWYQQDLQKQLQWLFTLRSPGDKEVKSLPGADYLATRVTDTELRLQVANMSQGRTLYCTCSPGQGADTQYFGPGTRLLVL.

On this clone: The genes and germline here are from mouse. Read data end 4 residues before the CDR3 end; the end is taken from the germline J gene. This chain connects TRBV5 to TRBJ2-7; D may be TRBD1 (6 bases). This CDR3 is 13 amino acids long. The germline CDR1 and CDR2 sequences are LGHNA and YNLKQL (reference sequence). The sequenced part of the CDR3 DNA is TGTGCCAGCAGCCAAGATCGGGACAAT. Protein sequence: CASSQDRDN. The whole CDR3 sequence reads CASSQDRDNEQYF.

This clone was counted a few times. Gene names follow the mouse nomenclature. The CDR3 here is CTCSAEAGGGTEQFF. The part of the CDR3 DNA that was read is TGCACCTGCAGTGCAGAGGCAGGGGGCGGGACT. The chain links TRBV1 to TRBJ2-1; the match to TRBD1 covers 8 bases. The CDR3 goes on 4 residues after the read ends, and that part is filled in from the germline J gene. The CDR3 is 15 residues long. Germline CDR1 and CDR2: NSQYPW and LRSPGD (reference sequence).

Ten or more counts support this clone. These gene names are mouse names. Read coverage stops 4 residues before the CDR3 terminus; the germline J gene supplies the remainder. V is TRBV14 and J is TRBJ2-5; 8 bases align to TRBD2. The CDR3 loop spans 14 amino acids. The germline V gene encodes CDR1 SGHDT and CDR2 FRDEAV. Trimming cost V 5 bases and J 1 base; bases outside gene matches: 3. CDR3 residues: CASSLLGDQDTQYF. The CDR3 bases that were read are TGTGCCAGCAGCCTACTGGGGGACCAAGAC.

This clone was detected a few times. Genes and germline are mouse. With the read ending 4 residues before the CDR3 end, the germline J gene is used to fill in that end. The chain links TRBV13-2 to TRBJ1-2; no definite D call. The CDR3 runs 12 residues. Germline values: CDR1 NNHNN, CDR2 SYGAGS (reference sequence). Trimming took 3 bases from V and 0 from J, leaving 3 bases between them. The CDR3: CASGVANSDYTF. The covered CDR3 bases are TGTGCCAGCGGTGTGGCAAACTCC.

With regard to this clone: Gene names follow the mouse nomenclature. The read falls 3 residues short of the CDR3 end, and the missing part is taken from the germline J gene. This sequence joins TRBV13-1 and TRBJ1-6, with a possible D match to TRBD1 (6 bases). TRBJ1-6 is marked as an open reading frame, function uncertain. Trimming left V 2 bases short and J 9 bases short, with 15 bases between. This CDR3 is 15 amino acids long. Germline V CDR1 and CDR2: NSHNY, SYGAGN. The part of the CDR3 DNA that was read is TGTGCCAGCAGTGAGTGGGGGGCGCGAGGTTCGCCC. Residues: CASSEWGARGSP. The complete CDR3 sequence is CASSEWGARGSPLYF.

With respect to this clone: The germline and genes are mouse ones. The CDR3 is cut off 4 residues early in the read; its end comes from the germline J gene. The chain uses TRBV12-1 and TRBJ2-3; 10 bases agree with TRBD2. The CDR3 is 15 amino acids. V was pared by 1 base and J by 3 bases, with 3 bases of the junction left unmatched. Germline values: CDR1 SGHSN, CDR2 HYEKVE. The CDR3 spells CASSLTGGMAETLYF. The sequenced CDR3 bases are TGTGCCAGCTCTCTGACTGGGGGGATGGCAGAA.

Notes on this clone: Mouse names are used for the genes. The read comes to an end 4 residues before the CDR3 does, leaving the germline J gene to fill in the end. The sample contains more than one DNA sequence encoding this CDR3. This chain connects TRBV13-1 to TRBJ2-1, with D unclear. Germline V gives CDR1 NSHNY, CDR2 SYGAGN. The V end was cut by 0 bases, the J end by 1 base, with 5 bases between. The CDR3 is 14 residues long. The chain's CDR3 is CASSDGQNYAEQFF. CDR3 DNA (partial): TGTGCCAGCAGTGATGGCCAGAACTATGCT.

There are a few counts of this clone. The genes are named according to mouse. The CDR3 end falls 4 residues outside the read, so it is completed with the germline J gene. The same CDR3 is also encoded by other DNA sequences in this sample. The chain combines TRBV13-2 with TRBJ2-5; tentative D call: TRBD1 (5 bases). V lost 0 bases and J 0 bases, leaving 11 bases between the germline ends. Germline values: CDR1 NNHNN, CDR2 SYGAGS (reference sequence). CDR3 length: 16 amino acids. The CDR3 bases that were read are TGTGCCAGCGGTGATGCAGGGCAGGGCAACCAAGAC. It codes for CASGDAGQGNQD. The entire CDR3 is CASGDAGQGNQDTQYF.

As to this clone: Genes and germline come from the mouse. Incomplete CDR3 DNA: TGTGCCAGCAGTGGCAGCCGGGACAAACTCTATAATTCGCCC. Translating it yields CASSGSRDKLYNSP. The whole CDR3 sequence is CASSGSRDKLYNSPLYF. The V gene is TRBV13-1, the J gene TRBJ1-6, with D perhaps TRBD1 (6 bases). The CDR3 end lies 3 residues beyond the end of the read and is filled in from the germline J gene. TRBJ1-6 is labeled an ORF, and its function is uncertain. Per germline, CDR1 NSHNY and CDR2 SYGAGN. V lost 3 bases and J 3 bases, leaving 16 bases between the germline ends. The CDR3 consists of 17 residues.